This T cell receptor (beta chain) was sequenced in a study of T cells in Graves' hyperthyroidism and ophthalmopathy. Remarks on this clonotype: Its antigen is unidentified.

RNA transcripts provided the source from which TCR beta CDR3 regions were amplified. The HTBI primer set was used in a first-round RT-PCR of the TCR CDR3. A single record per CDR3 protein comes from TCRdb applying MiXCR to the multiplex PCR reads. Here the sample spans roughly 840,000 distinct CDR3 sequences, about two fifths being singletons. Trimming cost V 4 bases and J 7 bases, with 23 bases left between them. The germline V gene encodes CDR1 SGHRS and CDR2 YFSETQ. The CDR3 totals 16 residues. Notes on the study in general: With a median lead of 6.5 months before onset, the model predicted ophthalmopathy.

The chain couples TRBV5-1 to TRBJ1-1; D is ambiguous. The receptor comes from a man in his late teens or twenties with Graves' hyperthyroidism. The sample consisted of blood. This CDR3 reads CASSLRAPEAEGEAFF. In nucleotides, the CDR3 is TGCGCCAGCAGCCTCAGAGCACCAGAGGCAGAGGGTGAAGCTTTCTTT. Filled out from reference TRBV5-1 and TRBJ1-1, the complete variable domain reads KAGVTQTPRYLIKTRGQQVTLSCSPISGHRSVSWYQQTPGQGLQFLFEYFSETQRNKGNFPGRFSGRQFSNSRSEMNVSTLELGDSALYLCASSLRAPEAEGEAFFGQGTRLTVV.